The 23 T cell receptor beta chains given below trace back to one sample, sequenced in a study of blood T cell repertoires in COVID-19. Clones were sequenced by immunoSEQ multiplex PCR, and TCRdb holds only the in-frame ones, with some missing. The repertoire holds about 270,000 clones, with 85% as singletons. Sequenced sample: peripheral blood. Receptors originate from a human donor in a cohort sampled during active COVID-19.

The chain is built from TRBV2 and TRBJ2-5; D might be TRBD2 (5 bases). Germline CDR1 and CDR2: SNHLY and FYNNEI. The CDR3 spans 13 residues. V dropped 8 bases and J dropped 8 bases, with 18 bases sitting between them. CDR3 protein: CASEGAPGSTQYF. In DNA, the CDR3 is TGTGCCAGCGAGGGTGCTCCGGGATCAACCCAGTACTTC. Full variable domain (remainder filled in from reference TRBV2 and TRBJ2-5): EPEVTQTPSHQVTQMGQEVILRCVPISNHLYFYWYRQILGQKVEFLVSFYNNEISEKSEIFDDQFSVERPDGSNFTLKIRSTKLEDSAMYFCASEGAPGSTQYFGPGTRLLVL.

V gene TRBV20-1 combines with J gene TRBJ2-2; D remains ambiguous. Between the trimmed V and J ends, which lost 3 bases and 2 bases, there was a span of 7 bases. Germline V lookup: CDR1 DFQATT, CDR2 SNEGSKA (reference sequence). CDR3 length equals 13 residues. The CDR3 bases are TGCAGTGCTAGTTACAGAAACACCGGGGAGCTGTTTTTT. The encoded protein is CSASYRNTGELFF.

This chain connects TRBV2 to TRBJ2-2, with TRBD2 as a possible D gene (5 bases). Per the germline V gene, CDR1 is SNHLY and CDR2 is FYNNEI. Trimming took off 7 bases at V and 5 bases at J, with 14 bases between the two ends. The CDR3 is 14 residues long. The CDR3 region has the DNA TGTGCCAGCATAAGATCCGGGGAGACCGGGGAGCTGTTTTTT. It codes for CASIRSGETGELFF.

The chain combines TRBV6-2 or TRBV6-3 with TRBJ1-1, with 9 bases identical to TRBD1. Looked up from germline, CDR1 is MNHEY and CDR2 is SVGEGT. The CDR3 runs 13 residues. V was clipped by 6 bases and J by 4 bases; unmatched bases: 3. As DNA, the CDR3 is TGTGCCAGCAGCCGGGGACAGGGCACTGAAGCTTTCTTT. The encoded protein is CASSRGQGTEAFF.

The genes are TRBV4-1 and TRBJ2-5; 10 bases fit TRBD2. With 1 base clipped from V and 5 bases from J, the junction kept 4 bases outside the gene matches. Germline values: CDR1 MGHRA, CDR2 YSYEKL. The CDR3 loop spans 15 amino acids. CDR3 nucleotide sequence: TGCGCCAGCAGCCAAGGGGGACTAGCGTACGAGACCCAGTACTTC. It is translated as CASSQGGLAYETQYF.

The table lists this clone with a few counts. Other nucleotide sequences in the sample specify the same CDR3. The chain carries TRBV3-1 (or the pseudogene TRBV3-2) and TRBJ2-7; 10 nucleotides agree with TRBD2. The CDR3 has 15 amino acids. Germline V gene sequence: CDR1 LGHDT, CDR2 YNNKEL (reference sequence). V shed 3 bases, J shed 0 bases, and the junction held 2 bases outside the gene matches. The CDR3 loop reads CASSQASGSSYEQYF. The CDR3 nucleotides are TGTGCCAGCAGCCAGGCTAGCGGGAGCTCCTACGAGCAGTACTTC.

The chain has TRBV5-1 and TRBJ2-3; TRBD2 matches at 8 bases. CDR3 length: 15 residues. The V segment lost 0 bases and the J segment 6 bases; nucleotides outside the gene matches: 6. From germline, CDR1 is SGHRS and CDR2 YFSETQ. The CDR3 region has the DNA TGCGCCAGCAGCTTGGCGTTGGCGGGAGGCGATACGCAGTATTTT. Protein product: CASSLALAGGDTQYF.

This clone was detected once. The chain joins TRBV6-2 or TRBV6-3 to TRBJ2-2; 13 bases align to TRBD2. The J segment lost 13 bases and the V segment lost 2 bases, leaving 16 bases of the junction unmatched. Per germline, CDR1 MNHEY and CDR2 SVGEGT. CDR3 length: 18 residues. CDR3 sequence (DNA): TGTGCCAGCAGTTACGTTGGGACTAGCGGGGCACGGATGTCGGCGCTGTTTTTT. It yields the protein CASSYVGTSGARMSALFF.

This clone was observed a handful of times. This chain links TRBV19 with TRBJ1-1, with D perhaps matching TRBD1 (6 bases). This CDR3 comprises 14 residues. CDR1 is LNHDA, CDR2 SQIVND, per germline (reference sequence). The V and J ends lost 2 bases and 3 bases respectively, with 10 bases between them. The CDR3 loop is CASSIRGADTEAFF. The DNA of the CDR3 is TGTGCCAGTAGTATACGGGGGGCGGACACTGAAGCTTTCTTT. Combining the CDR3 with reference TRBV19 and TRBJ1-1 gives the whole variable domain DGGITQSPKYLFRKEGQNVTLSCEQNLNHDAMYWYRQDPGQGLRLIYYSQIVNDFQKGDIAEGYSVSREKKESFPLTVTSAQKNPTAFYLCASSIRGADTEAFFGQGTRLTVV.

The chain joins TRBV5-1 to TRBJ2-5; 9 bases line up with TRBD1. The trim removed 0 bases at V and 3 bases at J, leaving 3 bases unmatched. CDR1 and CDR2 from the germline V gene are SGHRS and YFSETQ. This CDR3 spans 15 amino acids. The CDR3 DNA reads TGCGCCAGCAGCTTGGGGACAGGGGTAGAAGAGACCCAGTACTTC. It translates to CASSLGTGVEETQYF.

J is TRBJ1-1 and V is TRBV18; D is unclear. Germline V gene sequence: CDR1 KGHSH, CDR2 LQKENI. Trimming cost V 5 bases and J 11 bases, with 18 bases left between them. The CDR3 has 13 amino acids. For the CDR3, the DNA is TGTGCCAGCTCAGTTGTAAAACAAGTGCTGGCTTTCTTT. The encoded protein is CASSVVKQVLAFF.

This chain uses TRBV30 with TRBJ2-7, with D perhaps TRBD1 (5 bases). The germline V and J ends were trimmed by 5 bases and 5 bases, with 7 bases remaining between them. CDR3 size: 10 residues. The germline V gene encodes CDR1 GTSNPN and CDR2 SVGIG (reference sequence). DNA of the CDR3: TGTGCCTGGTCAGGGAACGAGCAGTACTTC. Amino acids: CAWSGNEQYF. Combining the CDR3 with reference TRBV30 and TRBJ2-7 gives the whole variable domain SQTIHQWPATLVQPVGSPLSLECTVEGTSNPNLYWYRQAAGRGLQLLFYSVGIGQISSEVPQNLSASRPQDRQFILSSKKLLLSDSGFYLCAWSGNEQYFGPGTRLTVT.

The CDR3 coding sequence is TGTGCCAGCAGTTCTCAGGGGGGTAGCTATGGCTACACCTTC. Amino acids: CASSSQGGSYGYTF. The V gene is TRBV2, the J gene TRBJ1-2, with 7 bases aligning to TRBD1. The CDR3 has 14 amino acids. J lost 4 bases, V lost 5 bases, and 7 bases had no gene match. Germline values: CDR1 SNHLY, CDR2 FYNNEI.

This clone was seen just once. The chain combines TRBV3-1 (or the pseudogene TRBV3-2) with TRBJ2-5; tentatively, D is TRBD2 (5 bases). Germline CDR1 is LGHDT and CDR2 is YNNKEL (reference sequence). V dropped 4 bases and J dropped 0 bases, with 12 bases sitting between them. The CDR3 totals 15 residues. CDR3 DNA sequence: TGTGCCAGCAGCCCGTCGCGGGCTAACCAAGAGACCCAGTACTTC. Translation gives CASSPSRANQETQYF.

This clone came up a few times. CDR3 protein: CASNQQGSTEAFF. The DNA of the CDR3 is TGTGCCAGCAACCAACAGGGGTCAACTGAAGCTTTCTTT. The rearrangement joins TRBV6-5 to TRBJ1-1; 7 positions match TRBD1. In germline, CDR1 is MNHEY, CDR2 SVGAGI. V shed 7 bases, J shed 5 bases, and the junction held 7 bases outside the gene matches. The CDR3 is 13 amino acids.

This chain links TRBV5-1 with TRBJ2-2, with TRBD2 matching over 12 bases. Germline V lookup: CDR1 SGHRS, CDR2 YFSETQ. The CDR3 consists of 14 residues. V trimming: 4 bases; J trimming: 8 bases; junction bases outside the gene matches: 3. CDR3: CASSRLAGVGELFF. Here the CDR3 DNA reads TGCGCCAGCAGCCGACTAGCGGGAGTGGGGGAGCTGTTTTTT.

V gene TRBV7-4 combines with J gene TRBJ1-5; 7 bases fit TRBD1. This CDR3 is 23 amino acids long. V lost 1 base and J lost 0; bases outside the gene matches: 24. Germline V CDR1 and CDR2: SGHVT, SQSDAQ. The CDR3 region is CASSLVRNRGGARPYPSNQPQHF. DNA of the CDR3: TGTGCCAGCAGCTTAGTTCGGAACAGGGGCGGGGCCCGCCCCTATCCTAGCAATCAGCCCCAGCATTTT.

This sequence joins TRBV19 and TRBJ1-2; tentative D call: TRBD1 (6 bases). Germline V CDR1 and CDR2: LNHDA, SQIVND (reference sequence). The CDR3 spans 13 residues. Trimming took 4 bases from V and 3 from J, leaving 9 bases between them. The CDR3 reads CASSRQEDYGYTF. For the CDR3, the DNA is TGTGCCAGTAGTAGACAGGAGGACTATGGCTACACCTTC.

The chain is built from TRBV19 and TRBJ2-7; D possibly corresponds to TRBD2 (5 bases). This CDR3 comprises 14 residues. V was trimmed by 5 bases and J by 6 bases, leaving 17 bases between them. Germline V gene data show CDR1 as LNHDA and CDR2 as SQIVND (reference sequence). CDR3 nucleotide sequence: TGTGCCAGTAGTCTTGGGCTGGGAGACCTCGAGCAGTACTTC. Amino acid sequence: CASSLGLGDLEQYF.

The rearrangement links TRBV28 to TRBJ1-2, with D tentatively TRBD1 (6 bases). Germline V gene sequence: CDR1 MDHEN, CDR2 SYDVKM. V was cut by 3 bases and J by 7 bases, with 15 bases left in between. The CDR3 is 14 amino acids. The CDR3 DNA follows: TGTGCCAGCAGTTTCGCGCCCCAGGGGCGTGGCTACACCTTC. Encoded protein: CASSFAPQGRGYTF.

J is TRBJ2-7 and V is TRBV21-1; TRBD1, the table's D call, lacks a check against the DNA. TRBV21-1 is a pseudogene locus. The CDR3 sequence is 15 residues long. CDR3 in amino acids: CASSKERTGFYEQYF. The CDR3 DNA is TGTGCCAGCAGCAAAGAGCGGACAGGGTTCTACGAGCAGTACTTC.

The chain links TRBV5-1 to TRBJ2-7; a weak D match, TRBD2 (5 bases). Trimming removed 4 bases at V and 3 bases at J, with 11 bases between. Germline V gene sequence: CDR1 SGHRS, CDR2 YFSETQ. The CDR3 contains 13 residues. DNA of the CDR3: TGCGCCAGCAGCGCCGACGGACTCTACGAGCAGTACTTC. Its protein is CASSADGLYEQYF.

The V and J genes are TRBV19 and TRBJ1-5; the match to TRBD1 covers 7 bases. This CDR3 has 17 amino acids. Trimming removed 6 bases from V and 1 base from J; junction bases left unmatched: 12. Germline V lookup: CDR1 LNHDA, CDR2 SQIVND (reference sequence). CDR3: CASRPGQTARSNQPQHF. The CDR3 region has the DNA TGTGCCAGTAGGCCGGGACAGACGGCTCGCAGCAATCAGCCCCAGCATTTT. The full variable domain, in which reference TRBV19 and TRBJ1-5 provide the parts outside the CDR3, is DGGITQSPKYLFRKEGQNVTLSCEQNLNHDAMYWYRQDPGQGLRLIYYSQIVNDFQKGDIAEGYSVSREKKESFPLTVTSAQKNPTAFYLCASRPGQTARSNQPQHFGDGTRLSIL.